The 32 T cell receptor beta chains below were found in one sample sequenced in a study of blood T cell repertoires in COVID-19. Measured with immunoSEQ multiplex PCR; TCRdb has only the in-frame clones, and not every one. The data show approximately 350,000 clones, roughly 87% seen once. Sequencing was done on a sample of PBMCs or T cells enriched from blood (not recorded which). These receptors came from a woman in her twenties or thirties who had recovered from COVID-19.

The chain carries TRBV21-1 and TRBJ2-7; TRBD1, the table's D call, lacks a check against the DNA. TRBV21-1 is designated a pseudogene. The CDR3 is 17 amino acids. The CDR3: CASSFREDRNFSYEQYF. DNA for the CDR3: TGTGCCAGCAGCTTCCGAGAGGACAGAAATTTCTCCTACGAGCAGTACTTC.

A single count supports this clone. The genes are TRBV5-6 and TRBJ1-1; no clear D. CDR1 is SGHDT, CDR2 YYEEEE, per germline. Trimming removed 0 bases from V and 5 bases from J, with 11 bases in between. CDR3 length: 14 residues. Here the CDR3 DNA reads TGTGCCAGCAGCTTGGAACTGGGAGGGACTGAAGCTTTCTTT. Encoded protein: CASSLELGGTEAFF.

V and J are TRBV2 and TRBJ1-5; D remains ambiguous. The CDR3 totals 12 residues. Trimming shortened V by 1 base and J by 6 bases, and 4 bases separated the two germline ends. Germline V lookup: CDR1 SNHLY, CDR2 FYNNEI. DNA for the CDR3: TGTGCCAGCAGTGAAGAGCTTCAGCCCCAGCATTTT. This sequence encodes CASSEELQPQHF. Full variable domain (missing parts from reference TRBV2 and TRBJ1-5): EPEVTQTPSHQVTQMGQEVILRCVPISNHLYFYWYRQILGQKVEFLVSFYNNEISEKSEIFDDQFSVERPDGSNFTLKIRSTKLEDSAMYFCASSEELQPQHFGDGTRLSIL.

The CDR3 protein is CASSFFPPDRANQETQYF. The CDR3 nucleotides are TGTGCCAGCAGCTTCTTCCCCCCGGACAGGGCTAACCAAGAGACCCAGTACTTC. This chain uses TRBV7-6 with TRBJ2-5; 8 bases fit TRBD1. V gave up 3 bases and J gave up 0 bases; unmatched junction bases: 12. The length of the CDR3 is 18 residues. CDR1 and CDR2 (germline): SGHVS, FNYEAQ.

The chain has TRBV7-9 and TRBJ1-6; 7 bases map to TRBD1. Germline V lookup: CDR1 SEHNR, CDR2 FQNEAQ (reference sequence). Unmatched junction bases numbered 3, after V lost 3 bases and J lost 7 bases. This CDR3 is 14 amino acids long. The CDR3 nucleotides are TGTGCCAGCAGCTTCGAACAGGGGAATTCACCCCTCCACTTT. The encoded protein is CASSFEQGNSPLHF. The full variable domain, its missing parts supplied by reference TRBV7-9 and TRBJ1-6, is DTGVSQNPRHKITKRGQNVTFRCDPISEHNRLYWYRQTLGQGPEFLTYFQNEAQLEKSRLLSDRFSAERPKGSFSTLEIQRTEQGDSAMYLCASSFEQGNSPLHFGNGTRLTVT.

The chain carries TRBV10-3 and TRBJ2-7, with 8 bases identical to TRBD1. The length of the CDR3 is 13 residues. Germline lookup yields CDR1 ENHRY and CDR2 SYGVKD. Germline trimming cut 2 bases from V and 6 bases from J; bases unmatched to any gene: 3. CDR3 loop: CAISEGQGGEQYF. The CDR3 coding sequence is TGTGCCATCAGTGAGGGACAGGGTGGCGAGCAGTACTTC.

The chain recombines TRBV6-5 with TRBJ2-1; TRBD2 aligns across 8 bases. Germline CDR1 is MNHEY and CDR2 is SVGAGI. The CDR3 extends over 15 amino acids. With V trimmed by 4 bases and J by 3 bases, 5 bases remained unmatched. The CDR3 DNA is TGTGCCAGCAGTTTAGAGGCGGGGGGCTACAATGAGCAGTTCTTC. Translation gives CASSLEAGGYNEQFF.

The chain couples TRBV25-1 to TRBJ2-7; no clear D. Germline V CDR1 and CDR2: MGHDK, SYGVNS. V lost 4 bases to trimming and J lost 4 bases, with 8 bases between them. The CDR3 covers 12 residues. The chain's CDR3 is CASSGSRYEQYF. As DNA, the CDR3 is TGTGCCAGCAGTGGTTCCCGGTACGAGCAGTACTTC.

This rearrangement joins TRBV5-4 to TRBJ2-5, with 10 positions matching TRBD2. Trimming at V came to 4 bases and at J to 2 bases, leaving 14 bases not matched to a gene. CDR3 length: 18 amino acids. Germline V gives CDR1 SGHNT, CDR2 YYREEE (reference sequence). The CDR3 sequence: CASSGGAGGPRGQETQYF. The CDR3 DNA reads TGTGCCAGCAGCGGGGGAGCGGGAGGGCCTCGGGGACAAGAGACCCAGTACTTC.

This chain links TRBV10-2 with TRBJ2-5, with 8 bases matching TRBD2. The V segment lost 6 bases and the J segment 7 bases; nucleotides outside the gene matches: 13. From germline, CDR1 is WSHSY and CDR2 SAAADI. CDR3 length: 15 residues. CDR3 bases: TGCGCCAGCAGGGCTCCCGGACTAGCCATGGGGACCCAGTACTTC. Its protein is CASRAPGLAMGTQYF.

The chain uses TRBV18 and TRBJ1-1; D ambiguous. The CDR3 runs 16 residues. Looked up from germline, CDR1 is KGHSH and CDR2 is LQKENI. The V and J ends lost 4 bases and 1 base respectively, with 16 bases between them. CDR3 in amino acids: CASSLSSSAGNTEAFF. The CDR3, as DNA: TGTGCCAGCTCACTATCGTCGTCGGCAGGGAACACTGAAGCTTTCTTT.

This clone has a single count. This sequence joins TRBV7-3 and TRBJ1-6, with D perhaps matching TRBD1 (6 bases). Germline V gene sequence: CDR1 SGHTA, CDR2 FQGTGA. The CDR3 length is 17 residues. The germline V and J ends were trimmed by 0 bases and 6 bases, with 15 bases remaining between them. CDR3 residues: CASSLTGQGQGNSPLHF. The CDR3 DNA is TGTGCCAGCAGCTTAACAGGGCAGGGGCAGGGTAATTCACCCCTCCACTTT.

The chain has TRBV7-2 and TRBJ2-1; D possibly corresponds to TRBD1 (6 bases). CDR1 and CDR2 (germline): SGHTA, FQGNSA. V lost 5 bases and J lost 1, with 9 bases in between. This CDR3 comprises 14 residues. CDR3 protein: CASSARGSYNEQFF. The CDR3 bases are TGTGCCAGCAGCGCAAGGGGGTCCTACAATGAGCAGTTCTTC. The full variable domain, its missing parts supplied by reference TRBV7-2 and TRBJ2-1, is GAGVSQSPSNKVTEKGKDVELRCDPISGHTALYWYRQSLGQGLEFLIYFQGNSAPDKSGLPSDRFSAERTGGSVSTLTIQRTQQEDSAVYLCASSARGSYNEQFFGPGTRLTVL.

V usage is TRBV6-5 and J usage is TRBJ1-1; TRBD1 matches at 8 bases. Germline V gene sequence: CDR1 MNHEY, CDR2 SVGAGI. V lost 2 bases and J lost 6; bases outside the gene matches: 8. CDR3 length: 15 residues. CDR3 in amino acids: CASSYPGQGSAEAFF. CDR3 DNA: TGTGCCAGCAGTTACCCAGGACAGGGTTCCGCTGAAGCTTTCTTT.

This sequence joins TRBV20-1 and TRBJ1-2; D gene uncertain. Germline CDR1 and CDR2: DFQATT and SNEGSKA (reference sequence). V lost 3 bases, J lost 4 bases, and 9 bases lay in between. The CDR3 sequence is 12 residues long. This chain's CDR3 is CSASQDSYGYTF. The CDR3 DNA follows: TGCAGTGCTAGTCAGGATAGCTATGGCTACACCTTC.

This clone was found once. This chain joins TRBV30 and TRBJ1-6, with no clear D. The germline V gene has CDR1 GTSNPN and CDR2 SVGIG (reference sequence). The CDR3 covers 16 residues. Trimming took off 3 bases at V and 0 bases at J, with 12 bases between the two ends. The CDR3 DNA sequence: TGTGCCTGGAGGGAGGGCCGCGGCTCCTATAATTCACCCCTCCACTTT. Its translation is CAWREGRGSYNSPLHF.

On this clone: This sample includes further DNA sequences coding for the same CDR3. The CDR3 region is CATSDGSYEQYF. The CDR3 bases are TGTGCCACCAGTGATGGCAGCTACGAGCAGTACTTC. This sequence joins TRBV24-1 and TRBJ2-7; D remains unclear. Germline-derived CDR1 and CDR2 are KGHDR and SFDVKD. The CDR3 totals 12 residues. Trimming cost V 3 bases and J 3 bases, with 5 bases left between them.

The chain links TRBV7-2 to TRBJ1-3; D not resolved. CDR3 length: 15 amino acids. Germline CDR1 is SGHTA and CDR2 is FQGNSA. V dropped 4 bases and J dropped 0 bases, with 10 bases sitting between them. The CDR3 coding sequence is TGTGCCAGCAGCTCCCGGGAAGCCTCTGGAAACACCATATATTTT. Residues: CASSSREASGNTIYF. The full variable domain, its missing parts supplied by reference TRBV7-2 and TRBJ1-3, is GAGVSQSPSNKVTEKGKDVELRCDPISGHTALYWYRQSLGQGLEFLIYFQGNSAPDKSGLPSDRFSAERTGGSVSTLTIQRTQQEDSAVYLCASSSREASGNTIYFGEGSWLTVV.

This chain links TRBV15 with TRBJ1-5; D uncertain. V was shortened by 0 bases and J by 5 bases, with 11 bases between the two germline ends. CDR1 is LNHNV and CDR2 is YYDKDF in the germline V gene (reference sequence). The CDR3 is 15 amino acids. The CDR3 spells CATSRDNEVYQPQHF. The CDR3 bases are TGTGCCACCAGCAGAGATAATGAGGTGTATCAGCCCCAGCATTTT. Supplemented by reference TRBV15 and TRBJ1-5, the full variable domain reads DAMVIQNPRYQVTQFGKPVTLSCSQTLNHNVMYWYQQKSSQAPKLLFHYYDKDFNNEADTPDNFQSRRPNTSFCFLDIRSPGLGDTAMYLCATSRDNEVYQPQHFGDGTRLSIL.

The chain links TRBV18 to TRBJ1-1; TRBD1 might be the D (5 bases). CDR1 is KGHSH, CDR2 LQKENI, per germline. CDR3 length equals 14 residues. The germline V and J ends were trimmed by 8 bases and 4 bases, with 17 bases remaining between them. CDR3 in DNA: TGTGCCAGCGTCGCGGGGGGAAGGGGCACTGAAGCTTTCTTT. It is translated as CASVAGGRGTEAFF. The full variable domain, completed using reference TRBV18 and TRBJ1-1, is NAGVMQNPRHLVRRRGQEARLRCSPMKGHSHVYWYRQLPEEGLKFMVYLQKENIIDESGMPKERFSAEFPKEGPSILRIQQVVRGDSAAYFCASVAGGRGTEAFFGQGTRLTVV.

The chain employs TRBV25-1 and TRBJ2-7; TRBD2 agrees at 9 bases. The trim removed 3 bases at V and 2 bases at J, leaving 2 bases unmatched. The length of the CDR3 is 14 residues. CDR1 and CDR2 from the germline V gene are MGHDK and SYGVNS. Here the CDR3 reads CASSDSGGPYEQYF. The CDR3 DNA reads TGTGCCAGCAGTGATAGCGGGGGCCCCTACGAGCAGTACTTC.

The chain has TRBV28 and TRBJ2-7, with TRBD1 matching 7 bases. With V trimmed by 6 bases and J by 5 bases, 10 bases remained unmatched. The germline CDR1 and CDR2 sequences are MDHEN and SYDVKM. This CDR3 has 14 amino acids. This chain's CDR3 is CASRSRQGTNEQYF. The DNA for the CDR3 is TGTGCCAGCAGAAGTAGACAGGGTACGAACGAGCAGTACTTC.

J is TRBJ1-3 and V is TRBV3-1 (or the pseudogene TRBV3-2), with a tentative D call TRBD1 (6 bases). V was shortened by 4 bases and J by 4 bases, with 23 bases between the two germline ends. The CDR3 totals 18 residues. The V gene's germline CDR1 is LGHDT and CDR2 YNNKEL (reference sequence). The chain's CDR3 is CASSLPFWGPRLGNTIYF. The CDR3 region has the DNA TGTGCCAGCAGCCTCCCGTTTTGGGGGCCTCGCCTAGGAAACACCATATATTTT.

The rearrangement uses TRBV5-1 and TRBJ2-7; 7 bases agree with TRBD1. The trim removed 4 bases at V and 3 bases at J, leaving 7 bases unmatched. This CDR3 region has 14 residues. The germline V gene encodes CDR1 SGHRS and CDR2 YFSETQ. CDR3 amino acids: CASSPETGHYEQYF. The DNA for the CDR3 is TGCGCCAGCAGCCCGGAGACAGGGCACTACGAGCAGTACTTC.

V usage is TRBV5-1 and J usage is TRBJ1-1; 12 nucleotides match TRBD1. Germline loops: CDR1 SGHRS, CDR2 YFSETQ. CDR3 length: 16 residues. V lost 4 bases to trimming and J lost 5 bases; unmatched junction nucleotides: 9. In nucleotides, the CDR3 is TGCGCCAGCAGCGGTGGGACAGGGGGCGCCGTTACTGAAGCTTTCTTT. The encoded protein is CASSGGTGGAVTEAFF.

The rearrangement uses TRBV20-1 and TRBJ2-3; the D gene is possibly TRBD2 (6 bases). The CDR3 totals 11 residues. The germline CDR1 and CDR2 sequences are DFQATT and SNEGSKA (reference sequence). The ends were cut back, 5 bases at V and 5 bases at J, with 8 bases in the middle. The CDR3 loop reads CSASSVDTQYF. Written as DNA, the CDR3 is TGCAGTGCTTCTAGCGTAGATACGCAGTATTTT.

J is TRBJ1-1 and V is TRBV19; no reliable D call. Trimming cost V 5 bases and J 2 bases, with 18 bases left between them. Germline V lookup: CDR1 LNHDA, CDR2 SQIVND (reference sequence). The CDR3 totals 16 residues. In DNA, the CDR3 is TGTGCCAGTAGTTTGCTCCGTGGGCCTATAAACACTGAAGCTTTCTTT. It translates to CASSLLRGPINTEAFF.

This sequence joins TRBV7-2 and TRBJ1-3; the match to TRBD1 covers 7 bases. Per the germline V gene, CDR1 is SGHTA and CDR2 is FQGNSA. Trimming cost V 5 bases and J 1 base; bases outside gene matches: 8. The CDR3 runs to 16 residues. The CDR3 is CASSRETGPSGNTIYF. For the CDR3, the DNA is TGTGCCAGCAGCCGGGAGACAGGGCCATCTGGAAACACCATATATTTT.

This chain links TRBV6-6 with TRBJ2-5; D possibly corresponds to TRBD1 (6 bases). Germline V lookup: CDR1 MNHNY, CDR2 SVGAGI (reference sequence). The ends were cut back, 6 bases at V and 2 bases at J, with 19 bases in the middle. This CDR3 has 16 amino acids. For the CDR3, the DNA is TGTGCCAGCAGCGCCAGAAGCGACAGGAGACAAGAGACCCAGTACTTC. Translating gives CASSARSDRRQETQYF.

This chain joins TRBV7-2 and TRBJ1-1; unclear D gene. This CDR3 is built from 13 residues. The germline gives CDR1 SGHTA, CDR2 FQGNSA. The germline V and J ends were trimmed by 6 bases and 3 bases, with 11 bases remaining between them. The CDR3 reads CASSSGWYTEAFF. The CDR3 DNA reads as TGTGCCAGCAGTTCGGGTTGGTACACTGAAGCTTTCTTT. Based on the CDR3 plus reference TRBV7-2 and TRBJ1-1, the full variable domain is GAGVSQSPSNKVTEKGKDVELRCDPISGHTALYWYRQSLGQGLEFLIYFQGNSAPDKSGLPSDRFSAERTGGSVSTLTIQRTQQEDSAVYLCASSSGWYTEAFFGQGTRLTVV.

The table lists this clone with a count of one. The CDR3 sequence: CASSDPARDSPYEQYF. CDR3 in DNA: TGTGCCAGCAGTGATCCTGCTCGGGACAGCCCCTACGAGCAGTACTTC. This chain connects TRBV2 to TRBJ2-7; 7 bases map to TRBD1. This CDR3 region has 16 residues. Per the germline V gene, CDR1 is SNHLY and CDR2 is FYNNEI. Trimming at V came to 3 bases and at J to 2 bases, leaving 10 bases not matched to a gene.

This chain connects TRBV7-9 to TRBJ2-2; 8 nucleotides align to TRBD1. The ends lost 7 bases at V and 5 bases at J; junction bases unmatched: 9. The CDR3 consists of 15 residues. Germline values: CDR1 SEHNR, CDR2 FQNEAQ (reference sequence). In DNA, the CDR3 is TGTGCCAGCACCTCCGGACAGGGATTAACCGGGGAGCTGTTTTTT. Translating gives CASTSGQGLTGELFF.